The 13 T cell receptor beta chains reported below all come from one sample, sequenced in a study of PD-1 blockade in classical Hodgkin lymphoma. Assay: immunoSEQ multiplex PCR; the TCRdb copy retains only in-frame clones and omits some. Of around 96,000 clones in the sample, over 80% were seen once. All trial patients relapsed after autologous stem cell transplantation. This specimen consisted of peripheral blood mononuclear cells (PBMCs), obtained at baseline. These receptors were collected from a human donor with classical Hodgkin lymphoma.

By its share, this clone is medium-sized (0.01 to 0.1%). This chain uses TRBV4-2 with TRBJ1-1; D not certain. V gave up 1 base and J gave up 3 bases, with 6 bases separating them. CDR1 and CDR2 (germline): LGHNA, YNFKEQ. CDR3 length: 13 residues. For the CDR3, the DNA is TGTGCCAGCAGCCAAGGGACGGACACTGAAGCTTTCTTT. This codes for CASSQGTDTEAFF.

V usage is TRBV18 and J usage is TRBJ1-5; TRBD1 might be the D (5 bases). The CDR3 is 13 residues long. V lost 2 bases and J lost 8, with 10 bases in between. CDR1 and CDR2 (germline): KGHSH, LQKENI. The CDR3 loop reads CASSPGADKPQHF. CDR3 sequence (DNA): TGTGCCAGCTCACCAGGGGCTGACAAGCCCCAGCATTTT.

In this sample, this clone turned up a few times. V and J are TRBV27 and TRBJ2-3; a weak D match, TRBD1 (6 bases). From germline, CDR1 is MNHEY and CDR2 SMNVEV (reference sequence). This CDR3 comprises 14 residues. Between the trimmed V and J ends, which lost 5 bases and 2 bases, there was a span of 11 bases. The chain's CDR3 is CASSRRDTTDTQYF. The CDR3 DNA sequence: TGTGCCAGCAGTCGAAGGGACACCACAGATACGCAGTATTTT.

The rearrangement joins TRBV28 to TRBJ1-1; D gene uncertain. CDR3 length equals 13 residues. CDR1 is MDHEN and CDR2 is SYDVKM in the germline V gene. V gave up 4 bases and J gave up 1 base, with 7 bases separating them. CDR3 amino acids: CASSSRPNTEAFF. CDR3 in DNA: TGTGCCAGCAGTTCCCGGCCGAACACTGAAGCTTTCTTT.

The chain has TRBV5-5 and TRBJ2-2; D call uncertain. Trimming pared 1 base from V and 3 bases from J, leaving 7 bases between. The length of the CDR3 is 14 residues. Germline values: CDR1 SGHKS, CDR2 YYEKEE (reference sequence). Here the CDR3 DNA reads TGTGCCAGCAGCTTGCAAACCTACACCGGGGAGCTGTTTTTT. It codes for CASSLQTYTGELFF.

This clone was observed a handful of times. The gene calls are TRBV10-3 and TRBJ2-1; D is unclear. The germline gives CDR1 ENHRY, CDR2 SYGVKD. V was clipped by 3 bases and J by 5 bases, with 8 bases between them. This CDR3 spans 13 amino acids. DNA of the CDR3: TGTGCCATCAGTGAATCTGTAAACAATGAGCAGTTCTTC. Translating gives CAISESVNNEQFF.

The chain carries TRBV15 and TRBJ2-1; 7 bases line up with TRBD2. There are 13 residues in the CDR3. J gave up 11 bases and V 5 bases, and 9 bases lay outside the gene matches. CDR1 is LNHNV and CDR2 is YYDKDF in the germline V gene (reference sequence). The CDR3 region is CATSFRRLAQQFF. In DNA, the CDR3 is TGTGCCACCAGCTTCCGCCGACTAGCCCAGCAGTTCTTC.

The chain links TRBV18 to TRBJ1-1; 9 bases map to TRBD1. The germline V gene encodes CDR1 KGHSH and CDR2 LQKENI. CDR3 length: 17 amino acids. V lost 0 bases to trimming and J lost 4 bases; unmatched junction nucleotides: 9. The CDR3 bases are TGTGCCAGCTCACCACCGAGACAGGGGGGTCTTGGCACTGAAGCTTTCTTT. It codes for CASSPPRQGGLGTEAFF.

J is TRBJ2-5 and V is TRBV29-1, with a weak D call TRBD1 (5 bases). V shed 7 bases and J shed 4 bases, with 16 bases lying between them. The CDR3 totals 13 residues. Germline V CDR1 and CDR2: SQVTM, ANQGSEA. Written as DNA, the CDR3 is TGCAGCGCAAGCTCAGGGCTGGGAGAGACCCAGTACTTC. Protein: CSASSGLGETQYF.

The V call is TRBV5-6, the J call TRBJ2-5, with D possibly being TRBD1 (6 bases). The V gene's germline CDR1 is SGHDT and CDR2 YYEEEE. This CDR3 has 13 residues. V shed 2 bases and J shed 6 bases, with 11 bases lying between them. The CDR3 region is CASSFGRGQTQYF. The CDR3, as DNA: TGTGCCAGCAGCTTCGGCAGGGGTCAGACCCAGTACTTC. The full variable domain, in which reference TRBV5-6 and TRBJ2-5 provide the parts outside the CDR3, is DAGVTQSPTHLIKTRGQQVTLRCSPKSGHDTVSWYQQALGQGPQFIFQYYEEEERQRGNFPDRFSGHQFPNYSSELNVNALLLGDSALYLCASSFGRGQTQYFGPGTRLLVL.

The chain employs TRBV9 and TRBJ2-7; D assignment may be TRBD1 or TRBD2 (5 bases each). V was cut by 0 bases and J by 2 bases, with 18 bases left in between. Germline CDR1 reads SGDLS; CDR2 reads YYNGEE. This CDR3 region has 17 residues. In DNA, the CDR3 is TGTGCCAGCAGCGTAGACCCATCCGGGACGGCACCCTACGAGCAGTACTTC. The encoded protein is CASSVDPSGTAPYEQYF.

V usage is TRBV19 and J usage is TRBJ2-7, with a tentative D call TRBD2 (6 bases). In germline, CDR1 is LNHDA, CDR2 SQIVND (reference sequence). Between the trimmed V and J ends, which lost 3 bases and 0 bases, there was a span of 9 bases. The CDR3 consists of 14 residues. The CDR3 loop is CASSIQEGSYEQYF. Here the CDR3 DNA reads TGTGCCAGTAGTATCCAGGAGGGCTCCTACGAGCAGTACTTC.

The CDR3: CASSQVPRVWMNTEAFF. CDR3 bases: TGCGCCAGCAGCCAAGTCCCCAGGGTCTGGATGAACACTGAAGCTTTCTTT. The chain is built from TRBV4-1 and TRBJ1-1; D may be TRBD1 (5 bases). This CDR3 has 17 residues. Trimming shortened V by 1 base and J by 0 bases, and 15 bases separated the two germline ends. CDR1 is MGHRA, CDR2 YSYEKL, per germline.